Below, 27 T cell receptor beta chains from the same sample are listed, as sequenced in a study of healthy donors' naive CD4 and CD8 T cells (dated by TCRdb to between 2015 and 2017). For sequencing, a 454 GS FLX Titanium was employed. TCR libraries were built from 400 to 500 ng of total RNA with a previously published linear amplification protocol. The raw public data were reprocessed by TCRdb itself: fastp quality trimming at Q25, MiXCR clonotype calling, in-frame beta chains only. Each record represents a unique CDR3 protein, reported with the most common genes and DNA among its rows. The sample has 200,000 or so distinct CDR3 sequences on record, around 74% of them singletons. About 2.4% of the sample is taken by the ten largest. The sequenced material came from naive CD4+ and CD8+ T cells sorted from blood, pooled from several donors. Taken with the paper, the label for cell subset or site translates to: FACS-sorted naive CD4+ (CD45RO-CD45RA+) and naive CD8+ (CD45RA+CD27bright) T cells. The source of these receptors is a pool of human donors in good health; the sample pools cells from several healthy donors.

V gene TRBV12-3 or TRBV12-4 combines with J gene TRBJ1-1, with D possibly TRBD1 on 6 matching bases. This CDR3 region has 14 residues. V shed 7 bases and J shed 1 base, with 13 bases lying between them. The chain's CDR3 is CASTLPGQNTEAFF. CDR3 nucleotides: TGTGCCAGCACTCTGCCGGGACAGAACACTGAAGCTTTCTTT.

The chain carries TRBV29-1 and TRBJ2-5; 8 bases line up with TRBD1. The CDR3 covers 11 residues. With 7 bases clipped from V and 5 bases from J, the junction kept 3 bases outside the gene matches. Germline assignment: CDR1 SQVTM and CDR2 ANQGSEA. CDR3 DNA sequence: TGCAGCGACCGGACAGGGGAGACCCAGTACTTC. Its protein product is CSDRTGETQYF. Drawing the rest from reference TRBV29-1 and TRBJ2-5, the complete variable domain is SAVISQKPSRDICQRGTSLTIQCQVDSQVTMMFWYRQQPGQSLTLIATANQGSEATYESGFVIDKFPISRPNLTFSTLTVSNMSPEDSSIYLCSDRTGETQYFGPGTRLLVL.

The V gene is TRBV4-3, the J gene TRBJ2-5; TRBD2 aligns across 7 bases. Trimming cost V 5 bases and J 5 bases; bases outside gene matches: 5. CDR1 and CDR2 from the germline V gene are LGHNA and YSLEER. This CDR3 comprises 13 residues. CDR3 protein: CASSRTRVETQYF. The CDR3 bases are TGCGCCAGCAGCAGGACTAGAGTCGAGACCCAGTACTTC.

This clonotype was observed a handful of times. The genes are TRBV6-5 and TRBJ1-5; 8 bases agree with TRBD1. V shed 5 bases, J shed 7 bases, and the junction held 7 bases outside the gene matches. This CDR3 region has 14 residues. The V gene's germline CDR1 is MNHEY and CDR2 SVGAGI. CDR3 nucleotides: TGTGCCAGCAGTCCCGGACAGGGCGGGCAGCCCCAGCATTTT. This codes for CASSPGQGGQPQHF.

For the CDR3, the DNA is TGCAGCGTACGACAGGATAACTATGGCTACACCTTC. This translates into CSVRQDNYGYTF. This chain connects TRBV29-1 to TRBJ1-2; D perhaps matches TRBD1 (6 bases). The CDR3 spans 12 residues. V dropped 6 bases and J dropped 1 base, with 9 bases sitting between them. Germline V gives CDR1 SQVTM, CDR2 ANQGSEA.

This clonotype appeared a few times. The rearrangement uses TRBV27 and TRBJ1-1, with D perhaps TRBD1 (5 bases). Deletions cut 2 bases from V and 1 base from J, with 8 bases between. CDR1 and CDR2 (germline): MNHEY, SMNVEV (reference sequence). The CDR3 totals 14 residues. CDR3 protein: CASSLATANTEAFF. CDR3 nucleotides: TGTGCCAGCAGTTTAGCGACAGCGAACACTGAAGCTTTCTTT.

This chain joins TRBV6-5 and TRBJ2-5; 10 nucleotides align to TRBD2. CDR1 MNHEY and CDR2 SVGAGI come from the germline V gene. Trimming cost V 2 bases and J 2 bases; bases outside gene matches: 5. The CDR3 extends over 16 amino acids. CDR3 amino acids: CASSYVASGGQETQYF. For the CDR3, the DNA is TGTGCCAGCAGTTACGTGGCTAGCGGGGGACAAGAGACCCAGTACTTC.

The chain employs TRBV29-1 and TRBJ2-3; D remains ambiguous. V lost 6 bases and J 2 bases, leaving 15 bases between the germline ends. CDR1 and CDR2 from the germline V gene are SQVTM and ANQGSEA. The CDR3 is 14 residues long. CDR3 bases: TGCAGCGTAGCGTCGCTATCTTCCACAGATACGCAGTATTTT. Translation: CSVASLSSTDTQYF.

The chain couples TRBV21-1 to TRBJ2-7; no DNA check was done on the table's D call, TRBD1. TRBV21-1 is listed as a pseudogene. CDR3 size: 15 residues. CDR3 loop: CASSRPPKQGPEQYF. In DNA form, the CDR3 reads TGTGCCAGCAGCAGACCCCCGAAACAGGGGCCTGAGCAGTACTTC.

This chain connects TRBV5-1 to TRBJ1-1; D possibly corresponds to TRBD1 (6 bases). The CDR3 sequence is 15 residues long. Germline assignment: CDR1 SGHRS and CDR2 YFSETQ. Trimming left V 3 bases short and J 6 bases short, with 18 bases between. The CDR3, as DNA: TGCGCCAGCAGCTACGAGACAGGAGGGTTCGCTGAAGCTTTCTTT. It translates to CASSYETGGFAEAFF. The entire variable domain, with the rest obtained from reference TRBV5-1 and TRBJ1-1, is as follows: KAGVTQTPRYLIKTRGQQVTLSCSPISGHRSVSWYQQTPGQGLQFLFEYFSETQRNKGNFPGRFSGRQFSNSRSEMNVSTLELGDSALYLCASSYETGGFAEAFFGQGTRLTVV.

This sequence joins TRBV27 and TRBJ2-3; the D is unclear. Germline-derived CDR1 and CDR2 are MNHEY and SMNVEV (reference sequence). V lost 7 bases, J lost 0 bases, and 14 bases lay in between. The CDR3 covers 15 residues. CDR3 DNA sequence: TGTGCCAGCACAAAATGGTCCGGGAGCACAGATACGCAGTATTTT. Its translation: CASTKWSGSTDTQYF.

The chain's CDR3 is CASSYSLRTSSLYEQYF. The CDR3 bases are TGCGCCAGCAGCTATAGTTTAAGGACTAGCTCACTCTACGAGCAGTACTTC. The rearrangement links TRBV5-1 to TRBJ2-7; 8 bases line up with TRBD2. Germline V gene lookup returns CDR1 SGHRS and CDR2 YFSETQ. The V and J ends lost 3 bases and 3 bases, in that order; junction bases with no gene match: 14. This CDR3 contains 17 residues.

The genes are TRBV7-2 and TRBJ2-7, with 7 bases that match TRBD2. V lost 4 bases to trimming and J lost 2 bases; unmatched junction nucleotides: 8. The CDR3 covers 15 residues. Per germline, CDR1 SGHTA and CDR2 FQGNSA. The chain's CDR3 is CASSSTQRGPYEQYF. The CDR3 DNA reads as TGTGCCAGCAGCTCTACCCAGCGGGGTCCCTACGAGCAGTACTTC.

The chain is built from TRBV4-2 and TRBJ1-1; D ambiguous. The CDR3 sequence is 12 residues long. Germline loops: CDR1 LGHNA, CDR2 YNFKEQ. V was clipped by 0 bases and J by 3 bases, with 2 bases between them. The CDR3 is CASSQDDTEAFF. The CDR3 nucleotides read TGTGCCAGCAGCCAAGATGACACTGAAGCTTTCTTT.

In its sample, this clonotype was seen once. The J gene is TRBJ1-2, the V gene TRBV29-1; D possibly corresponds to TRBD1 (5 bases). Trimming cost V 6 bases and J 8 bases, with 10 bases left between them. Germline assignment: CDR1 SQVTM and CDR2 ANQGSEA. The CDR3 has 10 residues. The CDR3 here is CSVTGEGYTF. CDR3 DNA sequence: TGCAGCGTGACGGGGGAGGGCTACACCTTC.

The J gene is TRBJ1-2, the V gene TRBV2; a weak D match, TRBD1 (5 bases). Between the trimmed V and J ends, which lost 2 bases and 4 bases, there was a span of 11 bases. CDR1 and CDR2 from the germline V gene are SNHLY and FYNNEI. The CDR3 consists of 14 residues. This chain's CDR3 is CASSEFRAGYGYTF. CDR3 DNA sequence: TGTGCCAGCAGTGAATTCAGGGCTGGCTATGGCTACACCTTC.

The chain links TRBV29-1 to TRBJ1-2; no clear D. The CDR3 consists of 12 residues. Germline CDR1 is SQVTM and CDR2 is ANQGSEA. Trimming took 3 bases from V and 7 from J, leaving 12 bases between them. CDR3 nucleotides: TGCAGCGTTGATCGTAGGCTGGGTGGCTACACCTTC. Encoded protein: CSVDRRLGGYTF.

This clonotype was detected a few times. The V call is TRBV29-1, the J call TRBJ2-7, with D perhaps being TRBD1 or TRBD2 (5 bases each). The CDR3 covers 12 residues. Trimming stripped 1 base from V and 6 bases from J, with 10 bases between. CDR1 is SQVTM and CDR2 is ANQGSEA in the germline V gene. The CDR3 loop is CSVEGFGGEQYF. CDR3 coding DNA: TGCAGCGTTGAAGGATTTGGGGGCGAGCAGTACTTC.

The V and J genes are TRBV19 and TRBJ1-1; weak D call: TRBD1 (6 bases). V dropped 0 bases and J dropped 4 bases, with 18 bases sitting between them. CDR1 LNHDA and CDR2 SQIVND come from the germline V gene (reference sequence). The CDR3 is 17 amino acids. The CDR3 sequence: CASSIDLWGHGSTEAFF. The CDR3, as DNA: TGTGCCAGTAGTATAGATCTCTGGGGACATGGAAGCACTGAAGCTTTCTTT.

This clonotype was picked up a small number of times. The genes are TRBV6-5 and TRBJ2-7, with 9 nucleotides matching TRBD2. Germline values: CDR1 MNHEY, CDR2 SVGAGI. CDR3 length equals 15 residues. The V segment lost 6 bases and the J segment 7 bases; nucleotides outside the gene matches: 13. The CDR3 region has the DNA TGTGCCAGCAGGCCGGCGGCGCTAGCGGGGTGGGAGCAGTACTTC. Translating it yields CASRPAALAGWEQYF.

As DNA, the CDR3 is TGTGCCAGCAGTTTATCACCCAGGGTGAGCACTGAAGCTTTCTTT. Residues: CASSLSPRVSTEAFF. The chain has TRBV27 and TRBJ1-1, with D possibly being TRBD1 (5 bases). In germline, CDR1 is MNHEY, CDR2 SMNVEV (reference sequence). The CDR3 sequence is 15 residues long. V was pared by 0 bases and J by 4 bases, with 12 bases between.

This clonotype has only one observation. The CDR3 DNA is TGTGCCAGTATTGAGAGGACAGGGCGGGACTATGGCTACACCTTC. Translating it yields CASIERTGRDYGYTF. The chain uses TRBV19 and TRBJ1-2; 8 bases align to TRBD1. Germline CDR1 is LNHDA and CDR2 is SQIVND (reference sequence). CDR3 size: 15 residues. Unmatched junction bases numbered 10, after V lost 7 bases and J lost 3 bases.

This rearrangement joins TRBV18 to TRBJ1-2; 7 bases line up with TRBD1. J was trimmed by 2 bases and V by 1 base; bases with no gene match: 7. The CDR3 contains 16 residues. Germline V CDR1 and CDR2: KGHSH, LQKENI. The CDR3 region is CASSPLDREINYGYTF. CDR3 nucleotides: TGTGCCAGCTCACCACTCGACAGGGAGATCAACTATGGCTACACCTTC.

The chain combines TRBV29-1 with TRBJ2-1; weak D call: TRBD1 (6 bases). Per the germline V gene, CDR1 is SQVTM and CDR2 is ANQGSEA. With 8 bases removed from V and 3 bases from J, the gap between germline ends came to 14 bases. There are 13 residues in the CDR3. The DNA for the CDR3 is TGCAGCTCTAGCAGGGGATTCTACAATGAGCAGTTCTTC. As protein: CSSSRGFYNEQFF.

Here the CDR3 reads CSVEDPIVLQQETQYF. As DNA, the CDR3 is TGCAGCGTTGAAGATCCGATAGTGTTACAACAAGAGACCCAGTACTTC. V is TRBV29-1 and J is TRBJ2-5; D remains ambiguous. This CDR3 has 16 amino acids. Between the trimmed V and J ends, which lost 0 bases and 2 bases, there was a span of 16 bases. Germline V gives CDR1 SQVTM, CDR2 ANQGSEA.

In this sample, this clonotype turned up a few times. The chain couples TRBV18 to TRBJ2-7; D gene uncertain. This CDR3 contains 14 residues. Germline CDR1 and CDR2: KGHSH and LQKENI. The V gene lost 2 bases and the J gene lost 2 bases, with 10 bases spanning the gap. The CDR3 nucleotides are TGTGCCAGCTCACCAAGTAGCAGTCCCTACGAGCAGTACTTC. Translation: CASSPSSSPYEQYF.

This clonotype appeared a few times. This chain uses TRBV27 with TRBJ2-7, with D tentatively TRBD2 (6 bases). The germline V gene has CDR1 MNHEY and CDR2 SMNVEV (reference sequence). Trimming took 2 bases from V and 2 from J, leaving 7 bases between them. This CDR3 contains 13 residues. The chain's CDR3 is CASSLGGTYEQYF. The DNA for the CDR3 is TGTGCCAGCAGTTTAGGAGGGACCTACGAGCAGTACTTC.